This T cell receptor beta chain came from a study of T cell repertoires in ileal Crohn's disease. On the study more broadly: Patients had a median roughly 8-year disease duration, and around 35% were active smokers. About half received postoperative treatment, about ten with thiopurines and 18 anti-TNF.

For this clone: Its antigen is unknown.

The repertoire was sequenced with immunoSEQ multiplex PCR; TCRdb's copy has only in-frame clones and lacks some. The repertoire has 13,000 to 15,000 clones, approximately 90% of them found once; the top ten carry about 4%. Between the trimmed V and J ends, which lost 2 bases and 7 bases, there was a span of 8 bases. CDR3 length: 11 residues. From germline, CDR1 is GTSNPN and CDR2 SVGIG (reference sequence). Study-level results: High-frequency clones were more common in sorted CD8 than CD4 cells. Compared with non-smokers, active smokers at surgery showed more clonal expansions.

Sequenced sample: ileal tissue. The sequence came from an adult with Crohn's disease. This sequence joins TRBV30 and TRBJ1-2; D might be TRBD1 (6 bases). The CDR3 here is CAWSLGAGYTF. CDR3 sequence (DNA): TGTGCCTGGAGTTTGGGGGCTGGCTACACCTTC.